Below, one T cell receptor (beta chain) is given with its context. Its target antigen remains unknown. No base-level quality is on record; no much larger clone is a single base apart. Genomic DNA served as template for TCR beta VDJ combination and CDR3 sequence profiling. TCR repertoire sequencing was run on an Illumina HiSeq 2000. Per the authors' processing: TRBV/TRBJ rearrangement plots, CDR3 size and DJ length profiles, and Simpson's diversity index were used to evaluate the repertoires. The most abundant DNA sequence in the deep sequencing data was defined as the immunodominant clone. CDR3 amino acid sequences were checked for sharing between subjects and were compared against published repertoires and the VDJdb database. Clones were called with MiXCR by TCRdb after fastp trimmed the public reads at Q25, and only in-frame beta chains were retained. Identical CDR3 proteins give one entry, which carries the most common genes and DNA. These V and J calls originate from TCRdb's pipeline instead of the authors' own analysis. In all, the sample holds more than 45,000 distinct CDR3 sequences, and around 60% of those were seen once. The ten biggest clones cover around 17% of the sample.

Flow cytometry had shown CD8+CD57+ cell expansion in the patients selected for sequencing. Severe acquired aplastic anemia was diagnosed in all patients according to International Study of Aplastic Anemia and Agranulocytosis and Camitta criteria. At the time blood was sampled, none of the patients had received any therapy. In the study, sorted CD4+ and CD8+ blood T cells from patients with severe aplastic anemia and from healthy subjects underwent deep sequencing of TCR repertoires. Patients were enrolled under clinicaltrials.gov protocols 00001620, 01623167, 00001397, 00071045, 00081523 and 00961064 in the USA. Ficoll-Paque density gradient centrifugation was used to isolate peripheral blood mononuclear cells. Before DNA extraction, CD4+ and CD8+ T cells were sorted by FACS or by magnetic beads. V is pared back by 1 base and J by 3 bases, with 13 bases lying between the germline termini. The germline V gene gives CDR1 as SNHLY and CDR2 as FYNNEI. The CDR3 goes from the cysteine to the phenylalanine over 15 residues. Just the 45-base CDR3 DNA is kept, in frame starting at base 1.

The sample comes from a study of CD8+CD57+ T cells in acquired aplastic anemia (dated by TCRdb to between 2017 and 2018). As for the study more broadly: A mean of around 3.2 ug of DNA, ranging from roughly 0.18 to 30 ug, was extracted from sorted CD4+ and CD8+ cells. CD8+CD57+ expansion was defined as frequency above the mean frequency observed in healthy subjects.

Broad study findings and their caveats: CD8+ Simpson's diversity did not differ significantly between patients and healthy controls (P=0.060). Twenty-nine CD8+ CDR3 sequences were found in both patients and controls but appeared to be highly expressed in patients and within the immunodominant clones of the patients.

The clonotype was recovered from a human donor with aplastic anemia. This chain is built from TRBV2 and TRBJ2-7; the D gene is possibly TRBD1, with 5 bases matching. Sequencing was done on a sample of sorted CD4+, CD8+, or CD8+CD57+ T cells (not recorded which) from PBMCs. The CDR3 region has the sequence CASSEVWGTDYEQYF. The bases read TGTGCCAGCAGTGAAGTCTGGGGCACCGACTACGAGCAGTACTTC.